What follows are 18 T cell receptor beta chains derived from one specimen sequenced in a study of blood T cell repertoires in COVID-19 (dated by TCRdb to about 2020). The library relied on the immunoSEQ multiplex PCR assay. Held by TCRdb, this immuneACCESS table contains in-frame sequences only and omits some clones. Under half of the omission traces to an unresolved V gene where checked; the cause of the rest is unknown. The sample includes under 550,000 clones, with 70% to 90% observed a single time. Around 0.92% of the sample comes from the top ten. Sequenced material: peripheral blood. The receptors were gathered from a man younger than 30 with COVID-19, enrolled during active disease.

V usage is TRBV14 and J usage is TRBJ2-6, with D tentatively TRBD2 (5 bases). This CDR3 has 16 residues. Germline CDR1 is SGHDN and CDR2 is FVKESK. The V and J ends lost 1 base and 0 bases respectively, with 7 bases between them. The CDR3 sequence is CASSQVRGSGANVLTF. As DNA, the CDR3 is TGTGCCAGCAGCCAAGTACGGGGCTCTGGGGCCAACGTCCTGACTTTC.

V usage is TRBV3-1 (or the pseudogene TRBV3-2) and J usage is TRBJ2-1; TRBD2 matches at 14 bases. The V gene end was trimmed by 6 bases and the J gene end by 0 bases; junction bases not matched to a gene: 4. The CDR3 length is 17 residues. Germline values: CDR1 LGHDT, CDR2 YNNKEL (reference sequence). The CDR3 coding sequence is TGTGCCAGCAGGGGGACTAGCGGGGGCTCCTCCTACAATGAGCAGTTCTTC. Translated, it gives CASRGTSGGSSYNEQFF.

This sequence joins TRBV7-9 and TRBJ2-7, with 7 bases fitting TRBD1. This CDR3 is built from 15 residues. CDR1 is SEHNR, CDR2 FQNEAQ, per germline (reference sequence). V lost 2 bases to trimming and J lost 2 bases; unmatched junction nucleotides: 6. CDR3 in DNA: TGTGCCAGCAGCTTAAGGGGACAGCGAGCCTACGAGCAGTACTTC. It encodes CASSLRGQRAYEQYF.

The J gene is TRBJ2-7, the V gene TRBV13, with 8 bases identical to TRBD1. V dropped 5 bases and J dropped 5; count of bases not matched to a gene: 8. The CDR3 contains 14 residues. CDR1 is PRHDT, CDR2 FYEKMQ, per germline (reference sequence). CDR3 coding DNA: TGTGCCAGCAGCCCAGGACAGGGTGGACACGAGCAGTACTTC. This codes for CASSPGQGGHEQYF.

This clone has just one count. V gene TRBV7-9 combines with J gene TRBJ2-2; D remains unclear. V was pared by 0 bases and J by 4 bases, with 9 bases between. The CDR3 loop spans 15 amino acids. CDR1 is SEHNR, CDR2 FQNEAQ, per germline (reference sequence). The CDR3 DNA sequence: TGTGCCAGCAGCTTAGCGGGTACGGGCACCGGGGAGCTGTTTTTT. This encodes CASSLAGTGTGELFF.

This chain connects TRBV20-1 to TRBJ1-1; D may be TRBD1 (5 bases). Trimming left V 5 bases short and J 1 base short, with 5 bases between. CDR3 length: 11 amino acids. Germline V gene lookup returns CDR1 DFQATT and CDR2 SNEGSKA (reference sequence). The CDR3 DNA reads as TGCAGTGCTGGGGCGAACACTGAAGCTTTCTTT. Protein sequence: CSAGANTEAFF.

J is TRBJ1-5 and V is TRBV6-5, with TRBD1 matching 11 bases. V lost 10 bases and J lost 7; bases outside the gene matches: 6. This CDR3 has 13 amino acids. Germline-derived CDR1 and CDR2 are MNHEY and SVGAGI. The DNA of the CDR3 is TGTGCCACCCTGTGGACAGGGGGCCAGCCCCAGCATTTT. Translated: CATLWTGGQPQHF.

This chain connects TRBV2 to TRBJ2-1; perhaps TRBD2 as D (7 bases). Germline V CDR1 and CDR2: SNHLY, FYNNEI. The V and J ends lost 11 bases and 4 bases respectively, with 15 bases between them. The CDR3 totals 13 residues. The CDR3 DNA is TGTGCCCTTAGGAAGGGGGGGTACAATGAGCAGTTCTTC. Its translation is CALRKGGYNEQFF. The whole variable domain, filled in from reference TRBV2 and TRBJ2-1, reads EPEVTQTPSHQVTQMGQEVILRCVPISNHLYFYWYRQILGQKVEFLVSFYNNEISEKSEIFDDQFSVERPDGSNFTLKIRSTKLEDSAMYFCALRKGGYNEQFFGPGTRLTVL.

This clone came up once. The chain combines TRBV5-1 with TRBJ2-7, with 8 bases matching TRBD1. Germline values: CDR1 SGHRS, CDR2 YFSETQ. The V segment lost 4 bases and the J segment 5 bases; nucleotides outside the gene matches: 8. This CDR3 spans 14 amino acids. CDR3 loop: CASSDRGGLNEQYF. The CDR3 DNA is TGCGCCAGCAGCGACAGGGGCGGACTAAACGAGCAGTACTTC.

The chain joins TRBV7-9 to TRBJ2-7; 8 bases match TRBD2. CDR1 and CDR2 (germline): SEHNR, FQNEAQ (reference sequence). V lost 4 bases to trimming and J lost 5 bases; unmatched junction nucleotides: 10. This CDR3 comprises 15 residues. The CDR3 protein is CASSSGLAEAHEQYF. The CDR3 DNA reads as TGTGCCAGCAGCTCCGGACTAGCAGAGGCCCACGAGCAGTACTTC. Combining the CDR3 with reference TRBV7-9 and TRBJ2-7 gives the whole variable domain DTGVSQNPRHKITKRGQNVTFRCDPISEHNRLYWYRQTLGQGPEFLTYFQNEAQLEKSRLLSDRFSAERPKGSFSTLEIQRTEQGDSAMYLCASSSGLAEAHEQYFGPGTRLTVT.

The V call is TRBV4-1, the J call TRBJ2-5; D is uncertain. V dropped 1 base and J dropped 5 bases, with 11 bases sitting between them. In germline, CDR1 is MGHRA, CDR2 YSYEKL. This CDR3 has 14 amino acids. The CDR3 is CASSQAAEAETQYF. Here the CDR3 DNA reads TGCGCCAGCAGCCAAGCAGCAGAGGCGGAGACCCAGTACTTC.

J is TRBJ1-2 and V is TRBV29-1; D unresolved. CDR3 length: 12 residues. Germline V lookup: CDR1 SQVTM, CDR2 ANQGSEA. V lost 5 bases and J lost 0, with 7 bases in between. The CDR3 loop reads CSVLTPNYGYTF. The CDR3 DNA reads TGCAGCGTTCTGACACCTAACTATGGCTACACCTTC.

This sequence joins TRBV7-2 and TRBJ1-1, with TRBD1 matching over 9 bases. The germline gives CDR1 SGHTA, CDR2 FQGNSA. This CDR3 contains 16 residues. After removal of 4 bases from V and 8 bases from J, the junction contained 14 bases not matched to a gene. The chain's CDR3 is CASSSPSLDRGIEAFF. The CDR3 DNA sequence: TGTGCCAGCAGCTCTCCAAGCCTAGACAGGGGGATAGAAGCTTTCTTT.

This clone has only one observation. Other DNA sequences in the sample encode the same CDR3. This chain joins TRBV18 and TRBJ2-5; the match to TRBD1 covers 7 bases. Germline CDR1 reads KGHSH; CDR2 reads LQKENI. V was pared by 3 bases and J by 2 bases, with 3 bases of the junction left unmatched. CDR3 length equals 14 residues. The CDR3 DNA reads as TGTGCCAGCTCACCGGGGACAGTACAAGAGACCCAGTACTTC. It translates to CASSPGTVQETQYF.

In nucleotides, the CDR3 is TGTGCCAGCAGCAGAGATATGTTCTCCTACGAGCAGTACTTC. It translates to CASSRDMFSYEQYF. This sequence joins TRBV5-5 and TRBJ2-7; D ambiguous. CDR1 SGHKS and CDR2 YYEKEE come from the germline V gene (reference sequence). The CDR3 covers 14 residues. V shed 4 bases and J shed 0 bases, with 11 bases lying between them.

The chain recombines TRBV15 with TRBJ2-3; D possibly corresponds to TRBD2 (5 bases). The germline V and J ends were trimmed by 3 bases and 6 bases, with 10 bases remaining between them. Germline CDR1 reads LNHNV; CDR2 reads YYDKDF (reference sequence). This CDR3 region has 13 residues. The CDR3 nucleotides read TGTGCCACCAGCAGGCCCGACTACGATACGCAGTATTTT. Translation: CATSRPDYDTQYF.

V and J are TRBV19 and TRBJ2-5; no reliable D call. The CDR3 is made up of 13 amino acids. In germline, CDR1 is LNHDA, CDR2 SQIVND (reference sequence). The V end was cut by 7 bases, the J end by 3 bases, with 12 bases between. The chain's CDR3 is CASIGGAEETQYF. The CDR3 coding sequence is TGTGCCAGTATAGGTGGAGCCGAAGAGACCCAGTACTTC.

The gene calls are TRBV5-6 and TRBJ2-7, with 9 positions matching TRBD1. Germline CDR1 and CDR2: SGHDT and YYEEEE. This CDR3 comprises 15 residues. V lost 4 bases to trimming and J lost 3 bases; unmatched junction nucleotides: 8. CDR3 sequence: CASSTDGTGNYEQYF. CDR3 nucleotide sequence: TGTGCCAGCAGCACGGACGGGACAGGGAACTACGAGCAGTACTTC.